Described below is a single TCR beta chain sequence and its context. Its antigen is as yet unknown. This record belongs to a study of vaccination and CD4 T cells after COVID-19. CD4+ T cells that had been cultured provided DNA sequenced with the Oncomine TCR Beta short-read assay. TCRdb independently ran MiXCR on the PCR reads; one entry per CDR3 protein. Of over 15,000 distinct CDR3 sequences listed, around 42% are singletons. This sample's treatment: roughly 10-day PBMC culture with coronavirus spike peptide pools or control peptides (ViraFEST assay). The origin of this receptor is a human donor who had recovered from COVID-19. Source: CD4+ T cells from blood, cultured in vitro, taken after SARS-CoV-2 vaccination.

The CDR3 sequence: CSVGGLAGGNEQFF. In DNA form, the CDR3 reads TGCAGTGTCGGAGGGCTAGCGGGAGGTAATGAGCAGTTCTTC. The chain couples TRBV20-1 to TRBJ2-1, with 11 bases lining up with TRBD2. This CDR3 spans 14 amino acids. After removal of 7 bases from V and 7 bases from J, the junction contained 9 bases not matched to a gene. Germline CDR1 is DFQATT and CDR2 is SNEGSKA (reference sequence).